Shown below are 2 T cell receptor beta chains from a single sample sequenced in a study of cytomegalovirus exposure and HLA in healthy donors. PCR used 60 Vbeta primers and 13 Jbeta primers. Sequenced by immunoSEQ multiplex PCR; TCRdb stores in-frame clones only, minus some. Among some 140,000 clones listed, roughly four fifths were seen once. Specimen: PBMCs. These receptor sequences come from a woman between 45 and 65 years old in good health and CMV-seropositive.

V gene TRBV7-6 combines with J gene TRBJ2-7, with TRBD2 matching over 7 bases. Trimming at V came to 7 bases and at J to 2 bases, leaving 8 bases not matched to a gene. In germline, CDR1 is SGHVS, CDR2 FNYEAQ. The CDR3 runs to 14 residues. CDR3 coding DNA: TGTGCCAGCACCTCCGGCGGGGGAGCCTACGAGCAGTACTTC. It codes for CASTSGGGAYEQYF.

V and J are TRBV6-6 and TRBJ1-5, with TRBD1 matching over 8 bases. Germline lookup yields CDR1 MNHNY and CDR2 SVGAGI (reference sequence). The CDR3 has 16 amino acids. Germline trimming cut 4 bases from V and 3 bases from J; bases unmatched to any gene: 8. The CDR3 coding sequence is TGTGCCAGCAGTTCTTCCCGACAGGGGATCAATCAGCCCCAGCATTTT. It encodes CASSSSRQGINQPQHF.